The next 24 T cell receptor beta chains were all read from a single sample in a study of blood T cell repertoires in COVID-19. Generated by immunoSEQ multiplex PCR, the TCRdb table keeps only in-frame clones and is missing some. The sample carries around 450,000 clones, about 90% recorded once. The material sequenced was PBMCs or T cells enriched from blood (not recorded which). Receptors originate from a woman under 30 who had recovered from COVID-19.

The chain is built from TRBV3-1 (or the pseudogene TRBV3-2) and TRBJ1-2; TRBD1 might be the D (5 bases). The CDR3 length is 14 residues. V was pared by 4 bases and J by 8 bases, with 17 bases between. Germline CDR1 and CDR2: LGHDT and YNNKEL (reference sequence). In DNA form, the CDR3 reads TGTGCCAGCAGCCGGATAGGGGAGGTTTACGGCTACACCTTC. This codes for CASSRIGEVYGYTF.

This clone was found once. This chain links TRBV30 with TRBJ1-2; 7 nucleotides agree with TRBD1. This CDR3 region has 11 residues. V trimming: 7 bases; J trimming: 5 bases; junction bases outside the gene matches: 4. Germline CDR1 GTSNPN, CDR2 SVGIG (reference sequence). This chain's CDR3 is CAFSTGYGYTF. CDR3 coding DNA: TGTGCCTTTTCGACAGGGTATGGCTACACCTTC.

The gene calls are TRBV2 and TRBJ2-1, with a tentative D call TRBD2 (5 bases). Germline V gene lookup returns CDR1 SNHLY and CDR2 FYNNEI. The CDR3 length is 15 residues. V lost 1 base and J lost 3, with 10 bases in between. The CDR3 DNA sequence: TGTGCCAGCAGTGAAGGGAGGAACTACTACAATGAGCAGTTCTTC. Amino acid sequence: CASSEGRNYYNEQFF.

The chain links TRBV19 to TRBJ1-3; 10 bases match TRBD1. The J segment lost 0 bases and the V segment lost 8 bases, leaving 4 bases of the junction unmatched. The CDR3 consists of 15 residues. Germline V gene data show CDR1 as LNHDA and CDR2 as SQIVND (reference sequence). The DNA of the CDR3 is TGTGCCAGTGGGGACAGGGGCTTCTCTGGAAACACCATATATTTT. It is translated as CASGDRGFSGNTIYF.

The chain links TRBV21-1 to TRBJ1-5. TRBV21-1 is annotated as a pseudogene. CDR3 length: 16 amino acids. As DNA, the CDR3 is TGTGCCAGCAGCAAAGCGCTTTGGGGACTCAATCAGCCCCAGCATTTT. Its protein is CASSKALWGLNQPQHF.

V usage is TRBV4-1 and J usage is TRBJ1-4; 7 bases are shared with TRBD1. CDR1 is MGHRA, CDR2 YSYEKL, per germline. The CDR3 is made up of 16 amino acids. The junction had 11 bases not matched to a gene; V was cut back by 0 bases and J by 10 bases. The CDR3 loop reads CASSQDLGGSGVKLFF. CDR3 DNA sequence: TGCGCCAGCAGCCAAGATCTAGGGGGCTCAGGAGTAAAACTGTTTTTT.

The rearrangement joins TRBV3-1 (or the pseudogene TRBV3-2) to TRBJ1-3, with D tentatively TRBD1 (5 bases). Germline V CDR1 and CDR2: LGHDT, YNNKEL (reference sequence). Trimming took 3 bases from V and 0 from J, leaving 12 bases between them. The CDR3 is 16 amino acids. CDR3 bases: TGTGCCAGCAGCCATGTCCGACAGTTCTCTGGAAACACCATATATTTT. Amino acids: CASSHVRQFSGNTIYF.

The chain carries TRBV6-1 and TRBJ2-5; D possibly corresponds to TRBD1 (5 bases). V was cut by 3 bases and J by 7 bases, with 12 bases left in between. Germline values: CDR1 MNHNS, CDR2 SASEGT. The CDR3 has 13 residues. The chain's CDR3 is CASSEVREGTQYF. As DNA, the CDR3 is TGTGCCAGCAGTGAGGTCAGGGAAGGGACCCAGTACTTC.

This chain connects TRBV29-1 to TRBJ2-5; 8 nucleotides line up with TRBD1. The CDR3 sequence is 16 residues long. J was trimmed by 5 bases and V by 4 bases; bases with no gene match: 15. Germline V gene lookup returns CDR1 SQVTM and CDR2 ANQGSEA. CDR3 protein: CSVVGGTGPLRETQYF. The DNA of the CDR3 is TGCAGCGTTGTGGGTGGGACAGGCCCCCTGCGGGAGACCCAGTACTTC. The complete variable domain, with remaining parts taken from reference TRBV29-1 and TRBJ2-5, reads SAVISQKPSRDICQRGTSLTIQCQVDSQVTMMFWYRQQPGQSLTLIATANQGSEATYESGFVIDKFPISRPNLTFSTLTVSNMSPEDSSIYLCSVVGGTGPLRETQYFGPGTRLLVL.

V is TRBV6-5 and J is TRBJ2-7; 7 bases are a match to TRBD1. Looked up from germline, CDR1 is MNHEY and CDR2 is SVGAGI. The CDR3 is made up of 15 amino acids. The V and J ends lost 6 bases and 0 bases, in that order; junction bases with no gene match: 8. This chain's CDR3 is CASSVNWDSSYEQYF. CDR3 nucleotide sequence: TGTGCCAGCAGCGTTAACTGGGACAGCTCCTACGAGCAGTACTTC.

This chain links TRBV6-1 with TRBJ2-5; D gene uncertain. With 3 bases removed from V and 4 bases from J, the gap between germline ends came to 12 bases. This CDR3 has 14 residues. Germline V CDR1 and CDR2: MNHNS, SASEGT. CDR3: CASSDPGLAETQYF. The CDR3, as DNA: TGTGCCAGCAGTGATCCAGGCCTGGCAGAGACCCAGTACTTC.

CDR3 in amino acids: CASSLVGVKGGELFF. The CDR3 region has the DNA TGTGCCAGCAGCTTGGTAGGGGTGAAGGGCGGGGAGCTGTTTTTT. This rearrangement joins TRBV5-4 to TRBJ2-2; a weak D match, TRBD1 (5 bases). Trimming shortened V by 0 bases and J by 7 bases, and 13 bases separated the two germline ends. CDR3 size: 15 residues. Germline CDR1 reads SGHNT; CDR2 reads YYREEE (reference sequence). Drawing the rest from reference TRBV5-4 and TRBJ2-2, the complete variable domain is ETGVTQSPTHLIKTRGQQVTLRCSSQSGHNTVSWYQQALGQGPQFIFQYYREEENGRGNFPPRFSGLQFPNYSSELNVNALELDDSALYLCASSLVGVKGGELFFGEGSRLTVL.

The rearrangement uses TRBV2 and TRBJ1-1; 7 bases are shared with TRBD1. The CDR3 runs 14 residues. Germline CDR1 is SNHLY and CDR2 is FYNNEI. V dropped 7 bases and J dropped 0; count of bases not matched to a gene: 5. Here the CDR3 reads CASTPRGLNTEAFF. The CDR3 nucleotides read TGTGCCAGCACCCCTAGGGGGCTGAACACTGAAGCTTTCTTT.

This chain links TRBV3-1 (or the pseudogene TRBV3-2) with TRBJ2-1; 10 nucleotides line up with TRBD1. This CDR3 has 16 residues. CDR1 LGHDT and CDR2 YNNKEL come from the germline V gene (reference sequence). V dropped 4 bases and J dropped 4; count of bases not matched to a gene: 7. CDR3 DNA sequence: TGTGCCAGCAGCCTCCGACAGGGGGCCGGTTACAATGAGCAGTTCTTC. Its translation: CASSLRQGAGYNEQFF.

This clone was detected only once. The chain combines TRBV5-1 with TRBJ1-1, with D possibly matching TRBD1 (5 bases). Germline V gene lookup returns CDR1 SGHRS and CDR2 YFSETQ. The CDR3 covers 14 residues. Trimming shortened V by 9 bases and J by 2 bases, and 17 bases separated the two germline ends. The CDR3 DNA reads TGCGCCACCCGGAGGGGCACAGGCAACACTGAAGCTTTCTTT. The encoded protein is CATRRGTGNTEAFF. Variable domain in full (rest from reference TRBV5-1 and TRBJ1-1): KAGVTQTPRYLIKTRGQQVTLSCSPISGHRSVSWYQQTPGQGLQFLFEYFSETQRNKGNFPGRFSGRQFSNSRSEMNVSTLELGDSALYLCATRRGTGNTEAFFGQGTRLTVV.

J is TRBJ1-5 and V is TRBV30; no reliable D call. V was shortened by 3 bases and J by 0 bases, with 6 bases between the two germline ends. CDR3 size: 13 residues. The germline V gene encodes CDR1 GTSNPN and CDR2 SVGIG (reference sequence). The CDR3 region is CAWRPGSNQPQHF. In nucleotides, the CDR3 is TGTGCCTGGAGACCCGGTAGCAATCAGCCCCAGCATTTT.

This clone was picked up a small number of times. The chain joins TRBV2 to TRBJ1-1; D perhaps matches TRBD1 (6 bases). V was cut by 4 bases and J by 3 bases, with 18 bases left in between. The CDR3 sequence is 16 residues long. Germline CDR1 is SNHLY and CDR2 is FYNNEI. CDR3 in amino acids: CASSVSGGVEYTEAFF. For the CDR3, the DNA is TGTGCCAGCAGTGTCTCGGGGGGCGTGGAGTACACTGAAGCTTTCTTT.

The table lists this clone with a count of one. J is TRBJ2-7 and V is TRBV5-1; 7 positions agree with TRBD1. The CDR3 is made up of 14 amino acids. Trimming took 3 bases from V and 0 from J; bases not matched to a gene: 3. CDR1 and CDR2 (germline): SGHRS, YFSETQ. CDR3 residues: CASSSPGGSYEQYF. The CDR3 region has the DNA TGCGCCAGCAGCTCCCCAGGGGGCTCCTACGAGCAGTACTTC.

This clone was observed a single time. V and J are TRBV19 and TRBJ2-1, with TRBD1 identical over 8 bases. The CDR3 loop spans 15 amino acids. Germline lookup yields CDR1 LNHDA and CDR2 SQIVND (reference sequence). V shed 2 bases and J 2 bases; nucleotides not matched to a gene: 2. CDR3 residues: CASSITGGPYNEQFF. The CDR3 DNA follows: TGTGCCAGTAGTATAACAGGGGGGCCCTACAATGAGCAGTTCTTC.

This sequence joins TRBV9 and TRBJ1-1; D remains ambiguous. This CDR3 has 14 residues. Germline CDR1 is SGDLS and CDR2 is YYNGEE. V was pared by 3 bases and J by 1 base, with 10 bases between. DNA of the CDR3: TGTGCCAGCAGCGGCAGGTTACCGAACACTGAAGCTTTCTTT. Translation: CASSGRLPNTEAFF.

This chain links TRBV5-4 with TRBJ1-1; 7 nucleotides agree with TRBD1. The CDR3 is 14 residues long. Germline values: CDR1 SGHNT, CDR2 YYREEE (reference sequence). V lost 2 bases to trimming and J lost 8 bases; unmatched junction nucleotides: 9. CDR3 sequence: CASSLGQVDAEAFF. The CDR3 bases are TGTGCCAGCAGCTTAGGACAGGTCGACGCCGAAGCTTTCTTT. The whole variable domain, filled in from reference TRBV5-4 and TRBJ1-1, reads ETGVTQSPTHLIKTRGQQVTLRCSSQSGHNTVSWYQQALGQGPQFIFQYYREEENGRGNFPPRFSGLQFPNYSSELNVNALELDDSALYLCASSLGQVDAEAFFGQGTRLTVV.

The genes are TRBV2 and TRBJ2-2; D may be TRBD1 (6 bases). V lost 6 bases, J lost 5 bases, and 10 bases lay in between. In germline, CDR1 is SNHLY, CDR2 FYNNEI. There are 13 residues in the CDR3. The CDR3 DNA reads TGTGCCAGCAGACAGGGTAGGACCGGGGAGCTGTTTTTT. Amino acid sequence: CASRQGRTGELFF. Filled out from reference TRBV2 and TRBJ2-2, the complete variable domain reads EPEVTQTPSHQVTQMGQEVILRCVPISNHLYFYWYRQILGQKVEFLVSFYNNEISEKSEIFDDQFSVERPDGSNFTLKIRSTKLEDSAMYFCASRQGRTGELFFGEGSRLTVL.

V is TRBV6-4 and J is TRBJ2-7, with TRBD1 as a possible D gene (5 bases). V was cut by 3 bases and J by 4 bases, with 22 bases left in between. Germline V gene lookup returns CDR1 MRHNA and CDR2 SNTAGT. CDR3 size: 17 residues. The DNA of the CDR3 is TGTGCCAGCAGTGAACCGGCAGGGATGGCACGAGATTACGAGCAGTACTTC. It is translated as CASSEPAGMARDYEQYF.

The V call is TRBV7-2, the J call TRBJ2-2, with D possibly being TRBD1 (6 bases). The CDR3 is 13 amino acids. The germline V gene has CDR1 SGHTA and CDR2 FQGNSA. Trimming removed 8 bases at V and 5 bases at J, with 12 bases between. The CDR3 is CASEDSPTGELFF. The CDR3 DNA reads as TGTGCCAGCGAGGACAGCCCTACCGGGGAGCTGTTTTTT.